These 29 T cell receptor beta chains share one sample of origin, sequenced in a study of blood T cell repertoires in COVID-19. The assay was immunoSEQ multiplex PCR, and TCRdb's table has in-frame clones only and misses some. The sample yields roughly 250,000 clones, around 80% seen once. The sample comprised peripheral blood. The receptor source for this set is a woman aged 40 to 49 with active or convalescent COVID-19.

The chain uses TRBV5-1 and TRBJ1-5, with unresolved D. The CDR3 is 13 residues long. V was trimmed by 0 bases and J by 6 bases, leaving 7 bases between them. Germline CDR1 reads SGHRS; CDR2 reads YFSETQ. CDR3 DNA sequence: TGCGCCAGCAGCTTGGATCCGAGTCAGCCCCAGCATTTT. Its translation is CASSLDPSQPQHF.

The chain carries TRBV5-1 and TRBJ1-2; D remains unclear. The V and J ends lost 1 base and 0 bases respectively, with 10 bases between them. CDR1 is SGHRS, CDR2 YFSETQ, per germline. CDR3 length: 15 residues. The chain's CDR3 is CASSLLAGSNYGYTF. The CDR3 DNA is TGCGCCAGCAGCTTGTTGGCAGGCTCTAACTATGGCTACACCTTC.

CDR3 protein: CASSSPQGQPRYTF. The CDR3 DNA is TGTGCCAGCAGTAGCCCCCAGGGGCAACCTCGCTACACCTTC. This chain uses TRBV28 with TRBJ1-2; a possible D gene is TRBD1 (6 bases). The CDR3 extends over 14 amino acids. V was pared by 5 bases and J by 9 bases, with 19 bases between. Per germline, CDR1 MDHEN and CDR2 SYDVKM.

The chain uses TRBV5-4 and TRBJ2-5, with 7 bases that match TRBD1. V dropped 9 bases and J dropped 4; count of bases not matched to a gene: 9. Germline CDR1 SGHNT, CDR2 YYREEE (reference sequence). This CDR3 is 13 amino acids long. The CDR3 bases are TGTGCCATCCAGGGGGAGTATTTAGAGACCCAGTACTTC. Residues: CAIQGEYLETQYF.

This chain joins TRBV21-1 and TRBJ2-5; the table gives TRBD2 as D, unverified against the DNA. TRBV21-1 is reported as a pseudogene. CDR3 length: 19 amino acids. The CDR3 DNA is TGTGCCAGCAGTCCCAACCTTCGAGATGCTAGCGGGGGGCAAGAGACCCAGTACTTC. It is translated as CASSPNLRDASGGQETQYF.

The rearrangement joins TRBV4-1 to TRBJ2-1; a weak D match, TRBD1 (6 bases). This CDR3 comprises 15 residues. Looked up from germline, CDR1 is MGHRA and CDR2 is YSYEKL. Trimming took 2 bases from V and 1 from J, leaving 9 bases between them. This CDR3 is CASSQIRGSYNEQFF. CDR3 bases: TGCGCCAGCAGCCAAATAAGGGGGTCCTACAATGAGCAGTTCTTC.

This chain connects TRBV25-1 to TRBJ1-2; TRBD1 matches 9 bases. This CDR3 is built from 18 residues. The germline V gene encodes CDR1 MGHDK and CDR2 SYGVNS. V shed 3 bases, J shed 1 base, and the junction held 12 bases outside the gene matches. This CDR3 reads CASSESTGGLVGNYGYTF. CDR3 nucleotides: TGTGCCAGCAGTGAGTCAACAGGGGGCCTGGTCGGTAACTATGGCTACACCTTC.

This chain links TRBV29-1 with TRBJ1-1, with D maybe TRBD1 (5 bases). The CDR3 loop spans 12 amino acids. Trimming shortened V by 2 bases and J by 12 bases, and 16 bases separated the two germline ends. The germline V gene encodes CDR1 SQVTM and CDR2 ANQGSEA. CDR3 in DNA: TGCAGCGTTGAACCCCGACAGCCTGAGTCTTTCTTT. Protein: CSVEPRQPESFF.

The chain has TRBV5-4 and TRBJ1-6; D might be TRBD1 (6 bases). The ends were cut back, 0 bases at V and 9 bases at J, with 13 bases in the middle. The V gene's germline CDR1 is SGHNT and CDR2 YYREEE (reference sequence). The CDR3 has 15 residues. CDR3 amino acids: CASSLAAGDGSPLHF. In DNA, the CDR3 is TGTGCCAGCAGCTTGGCCGCAGGGGACGGTTCACCCCTCCACTTT.

The gene calls are TRBV10-3 and TRBJ2-7; 8 positions agree with TRBD1. V shed 7 bases and J 6 bases; nucleotides not matched to a gene: 5. This CDR3 is 12 amino acids long. In germline, CDR1 is ENHRY, CDR2 SYGVKD. As DNA, the CDR3 is TGTGCCATCACGCAGGGGGCTGGCGAGCAGTACTTC. Translation gives CAITQGAGEQYF.

The V call is TRBV10-2, the J call TRBJ2-3; TRBD2 matches 7 bases. The CDR3 contains 15 residues. Unmatched junction bases numbered 5, after V lost 5 bases and J lost 0 bases. Germline CDR1 WSHSY, CDR2 SAAADI. As DNA, the CDR3 is TGCGCCAGCAGTCCCCAGCGGGGTAGCACAGATACGCAGTATTTT. Translation: CASSPQRGSTDTQYF.

The chain couples TRBV30 to TRBJ1-2; D is unresolved. CDR3 length: 15 amino acids. Per germline, CDR1 GTSNPN and CDR2 SVGIG (reference sequence). V was cut by 0 bases and J by 2 bases, with 13 bases left in between. For the CDR3, the DNA is TGTGCCTGGAGTGTACGAGGGAAGAGGAACTATGGCTACACCTTC. Amino acid sequence: CAWSVRGKRNYGYTF. The whole variable domain, remainder taken from reference TRBV30 and TRBJ1-2, is SQTIHQWPATLVQPVGSPLSLECTVEGTSNPNLYWYRQAAGRGLQLLFYSVGIGQISSEVPQNLSASRPQDRQFILSSKKLLLSDSGFYLCAWSVRGKRNYGYTFGSGTRLTVV.

V usage is TRBV3-1 (or the pseudogene TRBV3-2) and J usage is TRBJ1-1; the match to TRBD1 covers 7 bases. The CDR3 is made up of 14 amino acids. V dropped 4 bases and J dropped 4; count of bases not matched to a gene: 6. CDR1 LGHDT and CDR2 YNNKEL come from the germline V gene (reference sequence). CDR3 coding DNA: TGTGCCAGCAGCCTGAGACAGGGCAGCACTGAAGCTTTCTTT. Translated: CASSLRQGSTEAFF.

The chain combines TRBV13 with TRBJ2-3; 12 bases map to TRBD2. Looked up from germline, CDR1 is PRHDT and CDR2 is FYEKMQ (reference sequence). The V segment lost 3 bases and the J segment 0 bases; nucleotides outside the gene matches: 13. This CDR3 has 20 amino acids. The CDR3 is CASSLIPGLAGPTSTDTQYF. DNA for the CDR3: TGTGCCAGCAGCTTGATCCCGGGACTAGCGGGCCCTACTAGCACAGATACGCAGTATTTT.

J is TRBJ1-6 and V is TRBV19, with D maybe TRBD1 (6 bases). CDR1 and CDR2 from the germline V gene are LNHDA and SQIVND (reference sequence). V lost 3 bases and J lost 8, with 11 bases in between. CDR3 length equals 14 residues. The CDR3 here is CASSIRAGDSPLHF. The DNA for the CDR3 is TGTGCCAGTAGTATCCGGGCAGGGGATTCACCCCTCCACTTT. Looking up the rest from reference TRBV19 and TRBJ1-6 gives the full variable domain: DGGITQSPKYLFRKEGQNVTLSCEQNLNHDAMYWYRQDPGQGLRLIYYSQIVNDFQKGDIAEGYSVSREKKESFPLTVTSAQKNPTAFYLCASSIRAGDSPLHFGNGTRLTVT.

This chain uses TRBV19 with TRBJ1-1, with 7 bases that match TRBD1. The CDR3 sequence is 15 residues long. With V trimmed by 6 bases and J by 2 bases, 9 bases remained unmatched. CDR1 and CDR2 from the germline V gene are LNHDA and SQIVND (reference sequence). The DNA for the CDR3 is TGTGCCAGTAGAGACTACAGGGGCTCTAACACTGAAGCTTTCTTT. This translates into CASRDYRGSNTEAFF.

This clone has ten or more counts. V and J are TRBV10-3 and TRBJ1-5; 9 bases are a match to TRBD1. J lost 7 bases, V lost 7 bases, and 8 bases had no gene match. Germline V CDR1 and CDR2: ENHRY, SYGVKD. This CDR3 is 14 amino acids long. The DNA for the CDR3 is TGTGCCATCAACCCCGGGACAGGGAACCAGCCCCAGCATTTT. It codes for CAINPGTGNQPQHF.

This clone was seen just once. The V gene is TRBV28, the J gene TRBJ1-2; the match to TRBD1 covers 7 bases. This CDR3 is built from 16 residues. Per the germline V gene, CDR1 is MDHEN and CDR2 is SYDVKM. The ends lost 6 bases at V and 5 bases at J; junction bases unmatched: 15. DNA for the CDR3: TGTGCCAGCAGCTGGACAGTTGGGTCAGGGGGATATGGCTACACCTTC. This gives the protein CASSWTVGSGGYGYTF.

This chain connects TRBV7-8 to TRBJ1-2, with 7 bases lining up with TRBD1. Germline-derived CDR1 and CDR2 are SGHVS and FQNEAQ. The CDR3 loop spans 14 amino acids. The junction had 7 bases not matched to a gene; V was cut back by 3 bases and J by 6 bases. CDR3 amino acids: CASSFEQTGDGYTF. DNA for the CDR3: TGTGCCAGCAGCTTCGAGCAAACAGGGGATGGCTACACCTTC.

The chain is built from TRBV30 and TRBJ1-6; D is possibly TRBD1 (6 bases). Looked up from germline, CDR1 is GTSNPN and CDR2 is SVGIG (reference sequence). Trimming removed 2 bases from V and 0 bases from J, with 11 bases in between. The CDR3 runs to 16 residues. The CDR3 sequence: CAWSQGTSSYNSPLHF. DNA of the CDR3: TGTGCCTGGAGTCAGGGGACGAGCTCCTATAATTCACCCCTCCACTTT.

This clone came up once. The chain links TRBV10-3 to TRBJ2-2, with 9 bases identical to TRBD1. The V segment lost 6 bases and the J segment 4 bases; nucleotides outside the gene matches: 3. The CDR3 length is 14 residues. Germline V gene data show CDR1 as ENHRY and CDR2 as SYGVKD. CDR3 residues: CAISKTGGTGELFF. The CDR3 DNA is TGTGCCATCAGCAAGACAGGGGGCACCGGGGAGCTGTTTTTT.

The chain has TRBV24-1 and TRBJ1-1; D perhaps matches TRBD1 (6 bases). Germline V CDR1 and CDR2: KGHDR, SFDVKD. The CDR3 contains 15 residues. Trimming stripped 3 bases from V and 4 bases from J, with 14 bases between. The CDR3 region is CATSDPLGGRTEAFF. Here the CDR3 DNA reads TGTGCCACCAGTGATCCCCTGGGGGGGCGCACTGAAGCTTTCTTT.

This chain links TRBV27 with TRBJ1-5; weak D call: TRBD1 (5 bases). Trimming left V 0 bases short and J 4 bases short, with 22 bases between. Germline V gene sequence: CDR1 MNHEY, CDR2 SMNVEV (reference sequence). The length of the CDR3 is 19 residues. For the CDR3, the DNA is TGTGCCAGCAGTTTATCGGGTGGGGGGGGAGTGAAACAAAATCAGCCCCAGCATTTT. Its translation: CASSLSGGGGVKQNQPQHF.

The V call is TRBV28, the J call TRBJ1-6, with no clear D. Trimming took 6 bases from V and 10 from J, leaving 16 bases between them. The germline CDR1 and CDR2 sequences are MDHEN and SYDVKM. This CDR3 spans 14 amino acids. CDR3 sequence reads: CASRHDLGGSPLHF. The CDR3, as DNA: TGTGCCAGCAGGCATGACTTGGGAGGGTCACCCCTCCACTTT.

The sample holds one count of this clone. This chain links TRBV19 with TRBJ1-2; the D is unclear. CDR3 length: 12 amino acids. CDR1 LNHDA and CDR2 SQIVND come from the germline V gene (reference sequence). V was cut by 3 bases and J by 6 bases, with 8 bases left in between. CDR3 nucleotides: TGTGCCAGTAGTATGGAACAGCATGGCTACACCTTC. Translation gives CASSMEQHGYTF.

V usage is TRBV7-9 and J usage is TRBJ2-3; tentatively, D is TRBD1 (5 bases). CDR3 length: 15 amino acids. Germline assignment: CDR1 SEHNR and CDR2 FQNEAQ (reference sequence). V lost 5 bases and J 6 bases, leaving 18 bases between the germline ends. Here the CDR3 reads CASSEARSGRDTQYF. Here the CDR3 DNA reads TGTGCCAGCAGCGAAGCCCGCTCAGGGCGGGATACGCAGTATTTT.

The V call is TRBV7-9, the J call TRBJ1-2; TRBD1 matches 10 bases. J was trimmed by 1 base and V by 3 bases; bases with no gene match: 2. The CDR3 consists of 15 residues. Germline lookup yields CDR1 SEHNR and CDR2 FQNEAQ (reference sequence). The CDR3 sequence is CASSFDRGLNYGYTF. The DNA of the CDR3 is TGTGCCAGCAGCTTCGACAGGGGGCTTAACTATGGCTACACCTTC.

V usage is TRBV7-2 and J usage is TRBJ2-3; 7 nucleotides align to TRBD2. J was trimmed by 5 bases and V by 1 base; bases with no gene match: 12. CDR1 and CDR2 (germline): SGHTA, FQGNSA. CDR3 size: 17 residues. The CDR3 region has the DNA TGTGCCAGCAGCTTAGAAGGATCGGGGGGACCGTTAGATACGCAGTATTTT. Translating gives CASSLEGSGGPLDTQYF.

This chain connects TRBV5-1 to TRBJ2-3; a possible D gene is TRBD2 (6 bases). The V gene's germline CDR1 is SGHRS and CDR2 YFSETQ. The ends were cut back, 0 bases at V and 6 bases at J, with 17 bases in the middle. The CDR3 is 16 residues long. The DNA of the CDR3 is TGCGCCAGCAGCTTGGAGAACCGGGACTCCCTTGATACGCAGTATTTT. This gives the protein CASSLENRDSLDTQYF.